This T cell receptor beta chain was captured by sequencing in a study of T cell clonality in common variable immunodeficiency. J was trimmed by 6 bases and V by 4 bases; bases with no gene match: 2. Germline CDR1 is MNHNS and CDR2 is SASEGT. The CDR3 is made up of 14 amino acids. Donors gave roughly 5 to 9 ml heparinized peripheral whole blood. TCRdb keeps only in-frame clones here, not all; method: immunoSEQ multiplex PCR. There are about 52,000 clones in the sample, none observed a single time. This clone occurred many times. The read ends 3 residues shy of where the CDR3 ends; the end is completed using the germline J gene. The sample has other DNA sequences that encode this CDR3 too.

This rearrangement joins TRBV6-1 to TRBJ2-1; 11 positions match TRBD2. The source material was peripheral blood mononuclear cells. The sequence came from a person aged 18 to 70 in good health. The covered CDR3 bases are TGTGCCAGCAGTGGGCTAGCGGGGGGCAATGAG. Translated, it gives CASSGLAGGNE. The entire CDR3 is CASSGLAGGNEQFF.